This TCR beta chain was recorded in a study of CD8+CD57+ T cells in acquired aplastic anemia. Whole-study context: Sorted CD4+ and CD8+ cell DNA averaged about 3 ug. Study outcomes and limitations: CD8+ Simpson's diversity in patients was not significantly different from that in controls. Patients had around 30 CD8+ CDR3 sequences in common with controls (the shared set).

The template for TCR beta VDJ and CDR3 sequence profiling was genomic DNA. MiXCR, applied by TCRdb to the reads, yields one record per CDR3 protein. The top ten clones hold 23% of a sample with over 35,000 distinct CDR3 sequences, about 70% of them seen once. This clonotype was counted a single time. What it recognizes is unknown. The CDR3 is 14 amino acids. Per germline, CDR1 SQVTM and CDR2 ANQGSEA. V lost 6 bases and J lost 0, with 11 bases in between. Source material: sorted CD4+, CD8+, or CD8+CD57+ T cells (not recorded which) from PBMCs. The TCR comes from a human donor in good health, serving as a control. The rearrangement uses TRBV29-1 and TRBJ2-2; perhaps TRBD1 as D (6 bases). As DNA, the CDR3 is TGCAGCGTCGGACAGATCGCGAACACCGGGGAGCTGTTTTTT. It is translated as CSVGQIANTGELFF.